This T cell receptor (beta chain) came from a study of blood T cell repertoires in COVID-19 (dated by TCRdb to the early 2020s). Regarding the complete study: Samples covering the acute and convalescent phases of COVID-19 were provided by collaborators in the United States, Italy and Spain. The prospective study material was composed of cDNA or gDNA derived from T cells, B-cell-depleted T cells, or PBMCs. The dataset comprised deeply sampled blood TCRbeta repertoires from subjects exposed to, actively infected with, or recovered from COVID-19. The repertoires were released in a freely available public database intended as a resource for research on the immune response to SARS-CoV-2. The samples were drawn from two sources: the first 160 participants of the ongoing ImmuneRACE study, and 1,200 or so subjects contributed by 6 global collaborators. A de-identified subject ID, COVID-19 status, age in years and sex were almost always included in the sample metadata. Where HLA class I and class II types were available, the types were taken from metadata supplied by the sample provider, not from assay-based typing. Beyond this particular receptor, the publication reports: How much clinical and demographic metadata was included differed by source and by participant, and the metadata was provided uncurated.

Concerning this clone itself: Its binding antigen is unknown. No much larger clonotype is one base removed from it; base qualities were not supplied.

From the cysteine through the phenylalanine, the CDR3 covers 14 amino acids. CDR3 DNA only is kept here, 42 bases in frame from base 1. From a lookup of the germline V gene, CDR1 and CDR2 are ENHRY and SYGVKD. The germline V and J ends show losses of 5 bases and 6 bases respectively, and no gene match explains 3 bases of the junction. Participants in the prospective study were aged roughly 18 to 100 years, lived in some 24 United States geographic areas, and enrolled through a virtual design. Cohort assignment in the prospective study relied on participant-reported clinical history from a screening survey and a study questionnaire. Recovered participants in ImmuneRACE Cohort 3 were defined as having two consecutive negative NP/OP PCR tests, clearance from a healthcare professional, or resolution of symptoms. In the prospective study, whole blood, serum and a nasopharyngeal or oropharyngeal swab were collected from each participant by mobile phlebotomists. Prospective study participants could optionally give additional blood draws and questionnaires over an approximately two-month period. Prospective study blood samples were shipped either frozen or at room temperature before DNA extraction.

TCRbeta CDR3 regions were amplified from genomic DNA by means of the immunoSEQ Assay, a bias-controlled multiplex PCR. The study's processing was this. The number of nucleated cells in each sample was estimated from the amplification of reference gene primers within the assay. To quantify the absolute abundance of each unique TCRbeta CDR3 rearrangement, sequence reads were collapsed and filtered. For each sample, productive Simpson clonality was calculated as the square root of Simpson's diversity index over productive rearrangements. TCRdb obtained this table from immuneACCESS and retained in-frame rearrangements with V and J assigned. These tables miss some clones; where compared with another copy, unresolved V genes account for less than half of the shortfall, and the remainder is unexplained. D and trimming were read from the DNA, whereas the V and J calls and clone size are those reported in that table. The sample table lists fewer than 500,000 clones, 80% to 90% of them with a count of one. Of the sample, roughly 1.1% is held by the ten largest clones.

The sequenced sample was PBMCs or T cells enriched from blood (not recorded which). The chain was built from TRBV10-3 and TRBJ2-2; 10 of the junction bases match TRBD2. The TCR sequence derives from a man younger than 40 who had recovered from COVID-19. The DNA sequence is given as TGTGCCATCAGTCCTAGCGGGAGCTCCGGGGAGCTGTTTTTT. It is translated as CAISPSGSSGELFF.